The rows below give T cell receptor beta chains drawn from one sample of a study of shared clonotypes between healthy human individuals. Assay used: immunoSEQ multiplex PCR; TCRdb lists only in-frame clones, some missing. The sample includes nearly 2 million clones, less than 95% of them seen just once. The material sequenced was naive CD8+ T cells sorted from blood. Every receptor here comes from a young man in good health. The CDR3 runs from the conserved cysteine through the conserved F or W. D genes are given only for firm matches. Where a row states a size, it is once, few, many or the class of an expanded clone; other rows omit it.

D,size,V,J,DNA,CDR3
NA,NA,TRBV5-4,TRBJ2-2,TGTGCCAGCAGGGCGGAAGGGGTTACCGGGGAGCTGTTTTTT,CASRAEGVTGELFF
TRBD2,few,TRBV4-1,TRBJ2-7,TGCGCCAGCAGCCAAGGTCCTAGCGGGGGCTACGAGCAGTACTTC,CASSQGPSGGYEQYF
TRBD1,NA,TRBV28,TRBJ2-2,TGTGCCAGCAGCCCGACAGGGTTAGCCGGGGAGCTGTTTTTT,CASSPTGLAGELFF
NA,NA,TRBV30,TRBJ2-7,TGTGCCTGGAGGGACACAACCTACGAGCAGTACTTC,CAWRDTTYEQYF
TRBD1,NA,TRBV11-2,TRBJ1-5,TGTGCCAGCAGCTTAAGGGACAGGGAGGTTTATAGCAATCAGCCCCAGCATTTT,CASSLRDREVYSNQPQHF
TRBD1,NA,TRBV28,TRBJ1-5,TGTGCCAGCAGCGCACAGGGGGCCCCAAATCAGCCCCAGCATTTT,CASSAQGAPNQPQHF
TRBD2,NA,TRBV4-2,TRBJ2-5,TGTGCCAGCAGCCAAGATTTACTAGCGGGAGACGAGACCCAGTACTTC,CASSQDLLAGDETQYF
NA,NA,TRBV5-6,TRBJ2-1,TGTGCCAGCAGCCCAAGACTCAATGAGCAGTTCTTC,CASSPRLNEQFF
NA,NA,TRBV5-6,TRBJ2-7,TGTGCCAGCAGCGAGCCCCTTTCCTACGAGCAGTACTTC,CASSEPLSYEQYF
TRBD1,NA,TRBV4-1,TRBJ2-7,TGCGCCAGCAGCCCCACCTACGGACAGGGATCCTACGAGCAGTACTTC,CASSPTYGQGSYEQYF
NA,NA,TRBV30,TRBJ2-7,TGTGCCTGGACCTCGGGGTACGAGCAGTACTTC,CAWTSGYEQYF
NA,NA,TRBV28,TRBJ2-7,TGTGCCAGCAGTTTAGCGTTCTACGAGCAGTACTTC,CASSLAFYEQYF
NA,NA,TRBV30,TRBJ1-6,TGTGCCCACGAACGCGACGGCAATAATTCACCCCTCCACTTT,CAHERDGNNSPLHF
NA,NA,TRBV4-1,TRBJ2-1,TGCGCCAGCAGCCAAGTGGAGGGGGGCAGTAGCGCCTACAATGAGCAGTTCTTC,CASSQVEGGSSAYNEQFF
NA,NA,TRBV6-5,TRBJ2-7,TGTGCCAGCAGCCAACTAGCAACCGAGCAGTACTTC,CASSQLATEQYF
TRBD2,NA,TRBV9,TRBJ2-2,TGTGCCAGCAGCGAGGAGGCGGGAGAGAACACCGGGGAGCTGTTTTTT,CASSEEAGENTGELFF
TRBD1,NA,TRBV13,TRBJ1-2,TGTGCCAGCAGCCCCGGACAGGGGGATAACTATGGCTACACCTTC,CASSPGQGDNYGYTF
TRBD1,NA,TRBV6-5,TRBJ2-1,TGTGCCAGCAGTTCTTACCTCGGGGACAGGGAGGGTGAGCAGTTCTTC,CASSSYLGDREGEQFF
TRBD1,NA,TRBV5-4,TRBJ2-3,TGTGCCAGCAGCTTGGCCTCCGGGACAGGGCTCACAGATACGCAGTATTTT,CASSLASGTGLTDTQYF
NA,NA,TRBV7-9,TRBJ2-6,TGTGCCAGCGGCGCACAGGCTGGGGCCAACGTCCTGACTTTC,CASGAQAGANVLTF
NA,once,TRBV29-1,TRBJ2-1,TGCAGCGTCTCAGGGGTCCATGAGCAGTTCTTC,CSVSGVHEQFF
TRBD2,NA,TRBV9,TRBJ2-3,TGTGCCAGCAGCCCCGGGACTAGCGGGTCAGATACGCAGTATTTT,CASSPGTSGSDTQYF
NA,NA,TRBV7-9,TRBJ1-5,TGTGCCAGCAGCTTAGGAAGGCAGCCCCAGCATTTT,CASSLGRQPQHF